These 23 T cell receptor beta chains were all obtained from the same sample, sequenced in a study of beta chain features in type 1 diabetes. Study results and caveats: Moderate but significant shortening of TCRB CDR3s was recorded in all four CD4+ subsets from Type 1 diabetes patients.

All of the isolated RNA was reverse transcribed, so expressed TCRB transcripts were sequenced. TCRdb's copy holds only in-frame clones and misses some; the assay was immunoSEQ multiplex PCR. The data hold roughly 340,000 clones, with 10% to 15% observed a single time. These TCRs' antigens remain unknown. The sequencing input was naive CD4+ T cells from blood. The receptors here all came from a woman aged 18-29 years with type 1 diabetes.

The chain uses TRBV4-1 and TRBJ2-4; D perhaps matches TRBD2 (5 bases). The V gene lost 0 bases and the J gene lost 0 bases, with 12 bases spanning the gap. Germline CDR1 MGHRA, CDR2 YSYEKL. This CDR3 contains 17 residues. The CDR3 DNA is TGCGCCAGCAGCCAAGAGTTCCGGGAACTAGCCAAAAACATTCAGTACTTC. As protein: CASSQEFRELAKNIQYF.

V is TRBV6-5 and J is TRBJ1-2; D is undetermined. The CDR3 spans 14 residues. Germline loops: CDR1 MNHEY, CDR2 SVGAGI. V was trimmed by 4 bases and J by 4 bases, leaving 13 bases between them. CDR3 DNA: TGTGCCAGCAGTTTCAGGCCGATCTCCTATGGCTACACCTTC. Residues: CASSFRPISYGYTF.

The rearrangement links TRBV28 to TRBJ2-4; D is possibly TRBD1 (5 bases). V lost 6 bases, J lost 13 bases, and 22 bases lay in between. CDR1 and CDR2 (germline): MDHEN, SYDVKM. The CDR3 consists of 14 residues. The CDR3 sequence is CASSPAPDSKTQYF. CDR3 nucleotide sequence: TGTGCCAGCAGCCCCGCACCCGACAGCAAAACCCAGTACTTC.

The chain recombines TRBV4-3 with TRBJ1-6; 9 bases agree with TRBD1. The CDR3 is 15 residues long. CDR1 LGHNA and CDR2 YSLEER come from the germline V gene. Trimming removed 4 bases from V and 13 bases from J; junction bases left unmatched: 11. CDR3 sequence (DNA): TGCGCCAGCAGCCTGGGGGGACAGGGAGAGTTCCCCCTCCACTTT. Amino acid sequence: CASSLGGQGEFPLHF.

This chain connects TRBV29-1 to TRBJ2-1, with D possibly being TRBD2 (6 bases). The V end was cut by 6 bases, the J end by 4 bases, with 13 bases between. The CDR3 is 13 residues long. The germline CDR1 and CDR2 sequences are SQVTM and ANQGSEA. This chain's CDR3 is CSVGGEPYNEQFF. In DNA form, the CDR3 reads TGCAGCGTCGGGGGAGAACCTTACAATGAGCAGTTCTTC.

This clone was counted only a few times. The rearrangement joins TRBV4-3 to TRBJ2-3; TRBD2 is a possible D gene (6 bases). Trimming removed 1 base from V and 0 bases from J, with 11 bases in between. CDR1 is LGHNA, CDR2 YSLEER, per germline. The CDR3 totals 16 residues. This CDR3 is CASSQGASASTDTQYF. The DNA for the CDR3 is TGCGCCAGCAGCCAAGGCGCTAGCGCCAGCACAGATACGCAGTATTTT.

This clone showed up just a few times. This chain links TRBV4-3 with TRBJ2-3, with D possibly TRBD1 on 5 matching bases. Trimming removed 2 bases at V and 4 bases at J, with 13 bases between. CDR3 length: 15 amino acids. Germline CDR1 and CDR2: LGHNA and YSLEER. The CDR3 nucleotides read TGCGCCAGCAGCCAACTGGCAGGGTGGGCAGATACGCAGTATTTT. It specifies CASSQLAGWADTQYF.

This clone was observed a handful of times. The J gene is TRBJ2-1, the V gene TRBV30, with D possibly matching TRBD1 (5 bases). The V end lost 0 bases, the J end lost 4 bases, and 16 bases lay between the germline ends. This CDR3 has 16 residues. Germline lookup yields CDR1 GTSNPN and CDR2 SVGIG (reference sequence). The CDR3 reads CAWSVLGRTRYNEQFF. Written as DNA, the CDR3 is TGTGCCTGGAGTGTACTTGGACGGACACGTTACAATGAGCAGTTCTTC.

This clone was counted a few times. This chain connects TRBV5-4 to TRBJ1-1; possible D gene TRBD1, 5 bases. V shed 1 base and J shed 4 bases, with 11 bases lying between them. CDR3 length equals 14 residues. Germline CDR1 SGHNT, CDR2 YYREEE (reference sequence). CDR3 in amino acids: CASSLSRGGTEAFF. DNA of the CDR3: TGTGCCAGCAGCTTGTCCCGCGGGGGCACTGAAGCTTTCTTT.

This clone was seen a handful of times. The rearrangement uses TRBV28 and TRBJ2-7, with D unresolved. Germline V gives CDR1 MDHEN, CDR2 SYDVKM. The V end lost 6 bases, the J end lost 0 bases, and 12 bases lay between the germline ends. The CDR3 contains 14 residues. The CDR3: CASREFRGSYEQYF. CDR3 nucleotides: TGTGCCAGCAGGGAATTTAGAGGCTCCTACGAGCAGTACTTC.

The chain couples TRBV5-1 to TRBJ1-4; the match to TRBD1 covers 7 bases. The germline gives CDR1 SGHRS, CDR2 YFSETQ. The CDR3 consists of 15 residues. Trimming cost V 4 bases and J 5 bases; bases outside gene matches: 8. The CDR3 here is CASSLRGQRNEKLFF. In DNA, the CDR3 is TGCGCCAGCAGCCTGAGGGGACAGAGAAATGAAAAACTGTTTTTT.

This clone was picked up a small number of times. At the DNA level, this CDR3 is encoded by other sequences in the same sample as well. The CDR3 protein is CASSVGSYNEQFF. CDR3 DNA: TGTGCCAGCAGCGTAGGGAGCTACAATGAGCAGTTCTTC. V gene TRBV9 combines with J gene TRBJ2-1; no firm D call. Trimming took off 0 bases at V and 3 bases at J, with 4 bases between the two ends. Germline V gene lookup returns CDR1 SGDLS and CDR2 YYNGEE. CDR3 length: 13 residues.

The chain carries TRBV7-2 and TRBJ2-3, with 9 bases fitting TRBD2. Germline V gene lookup returns CDR1 SGHTA and CDR2 FQGNSA. V lost 0 bases and J lost 4; bases outside the gene matches: 8. CDR3 length equals 17 residues. DNA for the CDR3: TGTGCCAGCAGCTTAGCAGGTGGCAGCGGGAGGCCAGATACGCAGTATTTT. It translates to CASSLAGGSGRPDTQYF.

In this sample, this clone turned up a few times. CDR3 in DNA: TGTGCCAGCAGTTGGGACAGGGCGACAGATACGCAGTATTTT. Protein product: CASSWDRATDTQYF. The chain links TRBV6-5 to TRBJ2-3, with 9 bases that match TRBD1. Germline V CDR1 and CDR2: MNHEY, SVGAGI. This CDR3 comprises 14 residues. The junction had 2 bases not matched to a gene; V was cut back by 4 bases and J by 3 bases.

This clone was seen only a few times. V gene TRBV9 combines with J gene TRBJ2-7; perhaps TRBD2 as D (6 bases). Per the germline V gene, CDR1 is SGDLS and CDR2 is YYNGEE. This CDR3 spans 13 amino acids. V was shortened by 3 bases and J by 5 bases, with 12 bases between the two germline ends. The CDR3 DNA reads as TGTGCCAGCAGCGAGGGACTCCTCGACGAGCAGTACTTC. It codes for CASSEGLLDEQYF.

This clone was detected only a few times. The chain has TRBV4-1 and TRBJ1-5; possibly TRBD1 for D (5 bases). The germline CDR1 and CDR2 sequences are MGHRA and YSYEKL. CDR3 length equals 14 residues. The germline V and J ends were trimmed by 4 bases and 3 bases, with 10 bases remaining between them. CDR3 DNA: TGCGCCAGCAGCCTAAGACAGTTCAATCAGCCCCAGCATTTT. This gives the protein CASSLRQFNQPQHF.

This clone was seen more than once but under ten times. This chain uses TRBV6-1 with TRBJ1-1; D remains unclear. The germline CDR1 and CDR2 sequences are MNHNS and SASEGT. The V gene lost 6 bases and the J gene lost 1 base, with 9 bases spanning the gap. There are 13 residues in the CDR3. The CDR3, as DNA: TGTGCCAGCAGCCACAATAAGAACACTGAAGCTTTCTTT. Protein: CASSHNKNTEAFF.

CDR3 residues: CASSLVTQYF. The CDR3 DNA reads as TGTGCCAGCAGTCTAGTGACCCAGTACTTC. The rearrangement joins TRBV6-5 to TRBJ2-5, with D unresolved. The length of the CDR3 is 10 residues. From germline, CDR1 is MNHEY and CDR2 SVGAGI. V lost 5 bases to trimming and J lost 7 bases, with 5 bases between them.

The DNA for the CDR3 is TGTGCCAGCAGCCAACCTACCGGTGAGCAGTTCTTC. Its translation: CASSQPTGEQFF. The chain employs TRBV4-2 and TRBJ2-1; D remains ambiguous. This CDR3 is built from 12 residues. V lost 2 bases and J lost 9, with 8 bases in between. Germline-derived CDR1 and CDR2 are LGHNA and YNFKEQ.

The chain links TRBV29-1 to TRBJ1-5; 9 bases line up with TRBD1. The length of the CDR3 is 16 residues. Germline V gives CDR1 SQVTM, CDR2 ANQGSEA. V trimming: 4 bases; J trimming: 5 bases; junction bases outside the gene matches: 12. The CDR3 is CSVVLMGQGLDQPQHF. CDR3 DNA sequence: TGCAGCGTTGTTTTGATGGGACAGGGTTTAGATCAGCCCCAGCATTTT.

V gene TRBV7-2 combines with J gene TRBJ1-2; TRBD1 aligns across 7 bases. The CDR3 has 12 amino acids. The ends lost 6 bases at V and 8 bases at J; junction bases unmatched: 6. Germline V lookup: CDR1 SGHTA, CDR2 FQGNSA. The CDR3 is CASRHDRVGYTF. The CDR3 nucleotides read TGTGCCAGCAGACATGACAGGGTCGGCTACACCTTC. Supplemented by reference TRBV7-2 and TRBJ1-2, the full variable domain reads GAGVSQSPSNKVTEKGKDVELRCDPISGHTALYWYRQSLGQGLEFLIYFQGNSAPDKSGLPSDRFSAERTGGSVSTLTIQRTQQEDSAVYLCASRHDRVGYTFGSGTRLTVV.

This clone occurred a few times. The chain is built from TRBV9 and TRBJ2-1; D is perhaps TRBD2 (6 bases). Trimming took 0 bases from V and 7 from J, leaving 11 bases between them. Germline V gene lookup returns CDR1 SGDLS and CDR2 YYNGEE. The CDR3 consists of 14 residues. The CDR3 loop is CASSVEVGGNEQFF. The CDR3 region has the DNA TGTGCCAGCAGCGTAGAAGTTGGGGGGAATGAGCAGTTCTTC.

This clone was detected a few times. The V and J genes are TRBV5-1 and TRBJ1-1; a weak D match, TRBD1 (6 bases). The germline gives CDR1 SGHRS, CDR2 YFSETQ. V was pared by 4 bases and J by 7 bases, with 20 bases between. The CDR3 extends over 15 amino acids. Written as DNA, the CDR3 is TGCGCCAGCAGCCCAATCGAACGGACAGCTAATGAAGCTTTCTTT. It specifies CASSPIERTANEAFF. Full variable domain (missing parts from reference TRBV5-1 and TRBJ1-1): KAGVTQTPRYLIKTRGQQVTLSCSPISGHRSVSWYQQTPGQGLQFLFEYFSETQRNKGNFPGRFSGRQFSNSRSEMNVSTLELGDSALYLCASSPIERTANEAFFGQGTRLTVV.